Listed below are T cell receptor beta chains from one sample, sequenced in a study of Tregs in tolerant kidney transplant recipients. Generated by immunoSEQ multiplex PCR, the TCRdb table keeps only in-frame clones and is missing some. Here the sample spans around 9,800 clones, approximately 89% being singletons. Their antigens are not known. This sample comprised Tregs from blood cultured with allogeneic cells, obtained before the transplant. The receptor source for this set is a human patient who received a combined kidney and bone marrow transplant. Both conserved end residues are part of each CDR3. A D gene is named only where the DNA matches it firmly. For some rows the clone size is stated as once, few or many, or as a class when expanded; others skip it.

>TRBV7-9|NA|NA|TRBJ2-4
CASSHAGIGLSKNIQYF
TGTGCCAGCAGCCACGCGGGAATAGGGCTGTCCAAAAACATTCAGTACTTC
>TRBV18|NA|NA|TRBJ2-1
CASSPGSRYSYNEQFF
TGTGCCAGCTCACCAGGTAGCCGCTACTCCTACAATGAGCAGTTCTTC
>TRBV6-6|NA|NA|TRBJ1-1
CASSYGYTEAFF
TGTGCCAGCAGTTACGGATACACTGAAGCTTTCTTT
>TRBV7-9|NA|TRBD2|TRBJ2-3
CASSRSGSRRTDTQYF
TGTGCCAGCAGCCGTAGCGGGAGTCGGCGCACAGATACGCAGTATTTT
>TRBV5-4|NA|TRBD1|TRBJ1-1
CASIFRTGGGMNTEAFF
TGTGCCAGCATTTTTAGGACAGGGGGCGGGATGAACACTGAAGCTTTCTTT
>TRBV18|NA|NA|TRBJ2-7
CASSPRVGNEQYF
TGTGCCAGCTCACCACGGGTAGGGAACGAGCAGTACTTC
>TRBV6-6|NA|NA|TRBJ2-2
CASSLHGGDTGELFF
TGTGCCAGCAGTCTTCACGGCGGGGACACCGGGGAGCTGTTTTTT
>TRBV19|NA|NA|TRBJ1-1
CASSIAGRGQYTEAFF
TGTGCCAGTAGTATAGCCGGTCGCGGACAGTACACTGAAGCTTTCTTT
>TRBV11-3|NA|NA|TRBJ2-3
CASSPHTGREGTSTDTQYF
TGTGCCAGCAGCCCCCATACAGGCAGGGAAGGAACTAGCACAGATACGCAGTATTTT
>TRBV29-1|NA|NA|TRBJ1-1
CSGLQGFAFF
TGCAGCGGGTTGCAGGGTTTTGCTTTCTTT
>TRBV4-3|NA|NA|TRBJ2-4
CASSQDSVANIQYF
TGCGCCAGCAGCCAAGATAGCGTCGCAAACATTCAGTACTTC
>TRBV5-1|NA|TRBD1|TRBJ2-7
CASSGQGFSYEQYF
TGCGCCAGCAGCGGACAGGGCTTTTCCTACGAGCAGTACTTC
>TRBV29-1|NA|TRBD1|TRBJ2-4
CSARDRVDIQYF
TGCAGCGCCAGGGACAGGGTAGACATTCAGTACTTC
>TRBV20-1|NA|NA|TRBJ2-7
CSASDLYEQYF
TGCAGTGCTAGCGACCTCTACGAGCAGTACTTC
>TRBV7-2|NA|NA|TRBJ2-7
CASSLAPIGSKHF
TGTGCCAGCAGCTTAGCGCCCATAGGTAGCAAGCACTTC
>TRBV18|NA|TRBD2|TRBJ2-1
CASSSRTSGGYNEQFF
TGTGCCAGCTCCTCAAGGACTAGCGGGGGTTACAATGAGCAGTTCTTC
>TRBV5-6|NA|TRBD2|TRBJ2-5
CASSMGLAGVQTQYF
TGTGCCAGCAGCATGGGACTAGCGGGAGTACAGACCCAGTACTTC
>TRBV29-1|NA|TRBD1|TRBJ1-1
CSGTGGGGTEAFF
TGCAGCGGGACAGGGGGGGGAGGCACTGAAGCTTTCTTT
>TRBV7-9|once|NA|TRBJ2-7
CASSSPSRPGAYEQYF
TGTGCCAGCAGCTCCCCTAGCCGGCCCGGCGCCTACGAGCAGTACTTC
>TRBV11-1|NA|TRBD1|TRBJ1-3
CASSFWTGRQGNTIYF
TGTGCCAGCAGCTTCTGGACAGGGCGGCAAGGAAACACCATATATTTT
>TRBV5-5|NA|NA|TRBJ1-1
CASSSGDSRTEAFF
TGTGCCAGCAGCAGCGGGGACTCCCGGACTGAAGCTTTCTTT
>TRBV5-6|NA|TRBD1|TRBJ1-1
CASSSGTGWNTEAFF
TGTGCCAGCAGCTCGGGGACAGGTTGGAACACTGAAGCTTTCTTT
>TRBV12-5|NA|NA|TRBJ1-1
CASGLVIGAAGRSEAFF
TGTGCTAGTGGTTTGGTAATAGGGGCCGCGGGTCGTTCTGAAGCTTTCTTT
>TRBV5-5|NA|TRBD1|TRBJ2-5
CASSPKGAPQETQYF
TGTGCCTCCTCCCCGAAGGGGGCACCACAAGAGACCCAGTACTTC
>TRBV5-1|NA|NA|TRBJ2-1
CASSQTTPLYDEQFF
TGCGCCAGCAGCCAGACTACGCCACTCTATGATGAGCAGTTCTTC
>TRBV9|NA|NA|TRBJ1-4
CASSVAQGLGEKLFF
TGTGCCAGCAGCGTAGCTCAGGGGCTAGGGGAAAAACTGTTTTTT
>TRBV29-1|once|NA|TRBJ2-1
CSTERRNNEQFF
TGCAGCACAGAGCGGAGAAACAATGAGCAGTTCTTC
>TRBV7-2|NA|NA|TRBJ2-2
CASSLWGAPGELFF
TGTGCCAGCAGCTTATGGGGGGCTCCCGGGGAGCTGTTTTTT
>TRBV27|few|TRBD1|TRBJ1-2
CASSLSFRQGGNYGYTF
TGTGCCAGCAGTTTATCTTTTCGACAGGGGGGGAACTATGGCTACACCTTC
>TRBV7-3|NA|NA|TRBJ2-7
CASSSGLFKGEQYF
TGTGCCAGCAGCTCCGGACTATTCAAGGGAGAGCAGTACTTC
>TRBV7-8|NA|TRBD2|TRBJ2-1
CASSLREGDEQFF
TGTGCCAGCAGCTTACGGGAGGGGGATGAGCAGTTCTTC
>TRBV7-3|once|NA|TRBJ2-1
CASSLTGYNEQFF
TGTGCCAGCAGCTTAACTGGATACAATGAGCAGTTCTTC
>TRBV12-2|NA|NA|TRBJ2-1
CASRFPPGPDNEQFF
TGTGCAAGTCGCTTTCCTCCGGGACCTGACAATGAGCAGTTCTTC
>TRBV5-4|NA|NA|TRBJ2-7
CASSSGLYSYEQYF
TGTGCCAGCAGCTCAGGACTATACTCCTACGAGCAGTACTTC
>TRBV7-2|NA|NA|TRBJ2-7
CASSSSGTASYEQYF
TGTGCCAGCAGCTCCTCCGGGACGGCCTCCTACGAGCAGTACTTC
>TRBV4-3|NA|TRBD2|TRBJ2-4
CASSQEWGGAKNIQYF
TGCGCCAGCAGCCAAGAGTGGGGGGGAGCCAAAAACATTCAGTACTTC
>TRBV19|NA|NA|TRBJ1-5
CASSVTLEQPQHF
TGTGCCAGTAGTGTTACTTTAGAGCAGCCCCAGCATTTT
>TRBV7-9|NA|TRBD1|TRBJ1-1
CASSPRGQGYDTEAFF
TGTGCCAGCAGCCCAAGGGGACAGGGGTATGACACTGAAGCTTTCTTT
>TRBV28|NA|TRBD1|TRBJ2-7
CASSLRTGGDEQYF
TGTGCCAGCAGTTTAAGGACAGGGGGAGACGAGCAGTACTTC
>TRBV5-1|NA|TRBD2|TRBJ2-1
CASNRGTKGEQFF
TGCGCCAGCAATCGGGGGACTAAGGGTGAGCAGTTCTTC
>TRBV27|once|NA|TRBJ1-4
CASSLGPPYEAGLEKLFF
TGTGCCAGCAGTTTGGGCCCCCCGTATGAGGCTGGGTTGGAAAAACTGTTTTTT
>TRBV25-1|NA|NA|TRBJ1-1
CASSESGQRPKAFF
TGTGCCAGCAGTGAATCGGGACAAAGGCCAAAAGCTTTCTTT
>TRBV7-9|once|TRBD1|TRBJ1-2
CASSLVDGTGRYTF
TGTGCCAGCAGCTTAGTAGACGGGACAGGGCGCTACACCTTC
>TRBV5-1|once|NA|TRBJ1-2
CASSLDEGGNYGYTF
TGCGCCAGCAGCTTGGACGAGGGTGGAAACTATGGCTACACCTTC
>TRBV19|once|NA|TRBJ1-2
CASTRISANYGYTF
TGTGCCAGTACGAGGATTTCAGCTAACTATGGCTACACCTTC
>TRBV9|NA|NA|TRBJ1-5
CASSSNPNQPQHF
TGTGCCAGCAGCTCGAACCCCAATCAGCCCCAGCATTTT
>TRBV2|large|NA|TRBJ2-7
CASSERPAPYEQYF
TGTGCCAGCAGTGAACGGCCAGCTCCCTACGAGCAGTACTTC